These T cell receptor beta chains were read from a single sample in a study of cytomegalovirus exposure and HLA in healthy donors. Sequencing used immunoSEQ multiplex PCR; TCRdb keeps in-frame clones, though not all of them. The sample lists around 140,000 clones, around two thirds occurring once. The specimen sequenced was PBMCs. The receptors originated from a woman aged 55-69 years in good health and CMV-seropositive. Each CDR3 is given with its conserved first and last residue. Fields, in order: V gene, J gene, clone size, D gene, CDR3 protein, CDR3 DNA. The D gene is left open where the match is weak. Not all rows give a size; the values are once, few, many and, for expanded clones, a class.

TRBV19	TRBJ2-1	few	TRBD2	CASRTSGPEQFF	TGTGCCAGCAGGACTAGCGGACCTGAGCAGTTCTTC
TRBV6-5	TRBJ2-7	few	-	CASSYSSGEQYF	TGTGCCAGCAGTTACTCTAGCGGCGAGCAGTACTTC
TRBV7-2	TRBJ2-7	-	-	CASSQDTGSSYEQYF	TGTGCCAGCAGCCAAGATACAGGGAGCTCCTACGAGCAGTACTTC
TRBV10-1	TRBJ2-3	-	TRBD1	CASSDRTGGSDTQYF	TGCGCCAGCAGTGACCGGACAGGGGGCTCAGATACGCAGTATTTT
TRBV28	TRBJ2-1	-	-	CASRTNRVAYNEQFF	TGTGCCAGCAGGACTAATAGGGTCGCCTACAATGAGCAGTTCTTC
TRBV28	TRBJ1-2	-	-	CASTTESNYGYTF	TGTGCCAGCACCACAGAGTCTAACTATGGCTACACCTTC
TRBV13	TRBJ2-5	-	TRBD2	CASSRTSGIQETQYF	TGTGCCAGCAGCCGGACTAGCGGGATTCAAGAGACCCAGTACTTC
TRBV28	TRBJ2-4	-	TRBD1	CASSQGQGKAKNIQYF	TGTGCCAGCAGTCAAGGACAGGGCAAGGCCAAAAACATTCAGTACTTC
TRBV6-6	TRBJ2-3	few	-	CASSYGVVGDTQYF	TGTGCCAGCAGTTACGGAGTAGTGGGAGATACGCAGTATTTT
TRBV7-2	TRBJ2-7	-	TRBD1	CASSLDRGPYEQYF	TGTGCCAGCAGCTTAGACAGGGGGCCCTACGAGCAGTACTTC
TRBV5-1	TRBJ2-5	few	TRBD1	CASSLDRGQETQYF	TGCGCCAGCAGCTTAGACAGGGGCCAAGAGACCCAGTACTTC
TRBV5-1	TRBJ2-1	-	TRBD2	CASSSALAGVNEQFF	TGCGCCAGCAGCTCGGCACTAGCGGGAGTGAATGAGCAGTTCTTC
TRBV18	TRBJ2-4	-	-	CASSPPEKNIQYF	TGTGCCAGCTCACCACCGGAGAAAAACATTCAGTACTTC
TRBV5-3	TRBJ2-4	-	-	CARTNRQPDLENIQYF	TGTGCCAGAACAAATCGACAGCCAGACCTTGAAAACATTCAGTACTTC
TRBV28	TRBJ2-7	-	TRBD2	CASSQGLAGDSEQYF	TGTGCCAGCAGCCAAGGACTAGCGGGTGATTCCGAGCAGTACTTC
TRBV7-8	TRBJ1-1	-	-	CASSLKGGSTEAFF	TGTGCCAGCAGCTTAAAGGGGGGGAGCACTGAAGCTTTCTTT
TRBV6-5	TRBJ1-1	-	-	CASSYSRGTEAFF	TGTGCCAGCAGTTACTCGAGGGGGACTGAAGCTTTCTTT
TRBV7-3	TRBJ2-1	once	TRBD1	CASSRGQGSYNEQFF	TGTGCCAGCAGCCGGGGACAGGGCTCCTACAATGAGCAGTTCTTC
TRBV6-1	TRBJ1-1	few	-	CASRSESAGEAFF	TGTGCCAGCAGGAGCGAATCGGCGGGTGAAGCTTTCTTT
TRBV28	TRBJ1-1	-	-	CASSSPVTEAFF	TGTGCCAGCAGTTCCCCTGTCACTGAAGCTTTCTTT
TRBV2	TRBJ1-2	-	-	CASSEGENYGYTF	TGTGCCAGCAGTGAAGGGGAGAACTATGGCTACACCTTC
TRBV30	TRBJ1-1	-	-	CAWRKGGLGTEAFF	TGTGCCTGGAGAAAAGGGGGTCTAGGCACTGAAGCTTTCTTT
TRBV27	TRBJ1-6	-	-	CASSFRDTSSYNSPLHF	TGTGCCAGCAGTTTCCGGGACACGAGCTCCTATAATTCACCCCTCCACTTT
TRBV9	TRBJ2-7	few	-	CASSVEGVRVGEQYF	TGTGCCAGCAGCGTAGAGGGGGTCAGGGTTGGAGAGCAGTACTTC
TRBV6-6	TRBJ1-1	-	-	CASRTGANTEAFF	TGTGCCAGCCGTACAGGCGCGAACACTGAAGCTTTCTTT
TRBV2	TRBJ2-1	-	TRBD2	CASSALAYNEQFF	TGTGCCAGCAGTGCACTAGCGTACAATGAGCAGTTCTTC
TRBV2	TRBJ2-7	-	-	CATGAESSYEQYF	TGTGCCACCGGAGCGGAGAGCTCCTACGAGCAGTACTTC
TRBV2	TRBJ2-6	-	TRBD1	CASIRTGGRNVLTF	TGTGCCAGCATTCGGACAGGGGGGAGAAACGTCCTGACTTTC
TRBV5-1	TRBJ2-5	-	TRBD2	CASGTSGRSEETQYF	TGCGCCAGCGGGACTAGCGGGAGGAGCGAAGAGACCCAGTACTTC
TRBV19	TRBJ2-7	-	-	CASSIYAQQEQYF	TGTGCCAGTAGTATTTACGCCCAACAGGAGCAGTACTTC
TRBV29-1	TRBJ1-1	few	-	CSVEDTRGMNTEAFF	TGCAGCGTTGAAGATACCAGGGGCATGAACACTGAAGCTTTCTTT
TRBV28	TRBJ1-5	-	TRBD1	CASSWGQGDNQPQHF	TGTGCCAGCAGTTGGGGACAGGGGGACAATCAGCCCCAGCATTTT
TRBV2	TRBJ1-2	-	-	CASSQQDYGYTF	TGTGCCAGCAGCCAACAGGATTATGGCTACACCTTC
TRBV5-6	TRBJ1-2	-	-	CASSPDSHPYGYTF	TGTGCCAGCAGCCCGGACAGCCATCCTTATGGCTACACCTTC
TRBV30	TRBJ1-5	-	-	CAWSATASNQPQHF	TGTGCCTGGAGTGCGACAGCTAGCAATCAGCCCCAGCATTTT
TRBV6-6	TRBJ2-7	-	TRBD2	CASSHLAGEGEQYF	TGTGCCAGCAGTCACCTAGCGGGAGAGGGCGAGCAGTACTTC
TRBV27	TRBJ1-6	-	TRBD1	CASRTDRVSSPLHF	TGTGCCAGCAGAACCGACAGGGTGTCCTCACCCCTCCACTTT
TRBV6-6	TRBJ2-1	-	TRBD2	CASSYSREGYNEQFF	TGTGCCAGCAGTTACTCCCGGGAGGGTTACAATGAGCAGTTCTTC
TRBV2	TRBJ2-1	-	-	CASSGDNEQFF	TGTGCCAGCAGCGGGGACAATGAGCAGTTCTTC
TRBV5-1	TRBJ2-1	-	-	CASSYSGVGNEQFF	TGCGCCAGCAGCTACTCCGGGGTTGGCAATGAGCAGTTCTTC